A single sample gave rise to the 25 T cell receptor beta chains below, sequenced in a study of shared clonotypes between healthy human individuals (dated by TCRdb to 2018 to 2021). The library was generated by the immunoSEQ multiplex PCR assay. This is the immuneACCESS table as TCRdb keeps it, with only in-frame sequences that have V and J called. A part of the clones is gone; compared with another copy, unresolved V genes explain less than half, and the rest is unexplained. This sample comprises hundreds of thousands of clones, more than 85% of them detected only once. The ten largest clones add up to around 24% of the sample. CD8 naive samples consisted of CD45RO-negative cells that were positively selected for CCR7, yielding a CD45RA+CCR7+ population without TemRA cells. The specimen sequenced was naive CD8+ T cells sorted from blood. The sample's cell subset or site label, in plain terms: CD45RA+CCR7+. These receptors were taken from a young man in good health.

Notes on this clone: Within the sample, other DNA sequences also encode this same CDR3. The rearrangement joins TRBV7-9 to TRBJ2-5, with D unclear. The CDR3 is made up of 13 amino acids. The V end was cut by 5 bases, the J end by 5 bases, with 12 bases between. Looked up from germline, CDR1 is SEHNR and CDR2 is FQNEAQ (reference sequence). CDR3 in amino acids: CASSPRTEETQYF. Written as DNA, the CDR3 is TGTGCCAGCAGCCCGAGGACCGAGGAGACCCAGTACTTC.

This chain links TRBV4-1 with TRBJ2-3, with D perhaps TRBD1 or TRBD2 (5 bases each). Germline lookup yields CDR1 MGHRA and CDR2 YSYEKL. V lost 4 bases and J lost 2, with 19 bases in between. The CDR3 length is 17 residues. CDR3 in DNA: TGCGCCAGCAGCCTACGGGACCGAGCCTATTTCACAGATACGCAGTATTTT. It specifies CASSLRDRAYFTDTQYF.

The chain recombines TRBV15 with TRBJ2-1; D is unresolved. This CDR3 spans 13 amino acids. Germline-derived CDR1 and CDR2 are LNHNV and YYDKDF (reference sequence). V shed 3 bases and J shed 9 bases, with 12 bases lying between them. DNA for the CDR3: TGTGCCACCAGCAGTGTGACCATACTTGAGCAGTTCTTC. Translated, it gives CATSSVTILEQFF.

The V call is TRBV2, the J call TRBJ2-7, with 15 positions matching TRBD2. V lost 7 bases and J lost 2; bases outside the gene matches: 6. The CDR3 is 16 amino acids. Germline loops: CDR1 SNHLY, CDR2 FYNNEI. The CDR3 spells CASKGTSGRLTYEQYF. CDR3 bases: TGTGCCAGCAAGGGGACTAGCGGGAGGCTAACCTACGAGCAGTACTTC. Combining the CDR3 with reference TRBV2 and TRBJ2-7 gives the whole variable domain EPEVTQTPSHQVTQMGQEVILRCVPISNHLYFYWYRQILGQKVEFLVSFYNNEISEKSEIFDDQFSVERPDGSNFTLKIRSTKLEDSAMYFCASKGTSGRLTYEQYFGPGTRLTVT.

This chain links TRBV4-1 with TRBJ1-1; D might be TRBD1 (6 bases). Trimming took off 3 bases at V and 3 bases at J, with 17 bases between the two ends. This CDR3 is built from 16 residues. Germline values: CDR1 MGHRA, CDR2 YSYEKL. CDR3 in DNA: TGCGCCAGCAGCCATGCCGAGACAGGTTTTGACACTGAAGCTTTCTTT. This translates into CASSHAETGFDTEAFF.

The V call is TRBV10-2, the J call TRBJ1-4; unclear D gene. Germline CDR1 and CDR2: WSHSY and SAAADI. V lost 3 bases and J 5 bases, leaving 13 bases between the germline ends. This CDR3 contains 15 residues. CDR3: CASSDVVLPNEKLFF. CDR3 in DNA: TGCGCCAGCAGTGATGTGGTACTGCCGAATGAAAAACTGTTTTTT.

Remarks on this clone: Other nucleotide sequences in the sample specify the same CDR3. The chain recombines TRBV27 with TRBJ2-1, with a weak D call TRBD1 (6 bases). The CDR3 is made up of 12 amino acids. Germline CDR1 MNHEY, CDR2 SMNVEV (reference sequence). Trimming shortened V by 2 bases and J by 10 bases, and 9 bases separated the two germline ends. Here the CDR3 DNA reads TGTGCCAGCAGTTTAACAGGGACAGAGCAGTTCTTC. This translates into CASSLTGTEQFF.

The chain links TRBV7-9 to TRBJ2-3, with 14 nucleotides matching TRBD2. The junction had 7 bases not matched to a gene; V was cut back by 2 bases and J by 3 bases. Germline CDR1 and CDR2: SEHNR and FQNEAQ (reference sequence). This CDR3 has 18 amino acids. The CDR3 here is CASSLLGTSGRLTDTQYF. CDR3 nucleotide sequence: TGTGCCAGCAGCTTACTGGGGACTAGCGGGAGATTAACAGATACGCAGTATTTT.

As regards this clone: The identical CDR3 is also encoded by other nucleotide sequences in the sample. The CDR3 loop is CASSLGTGGYEQYF. The CDR3 nucleotides are TGTGCCAGCAGCCTTGGGACAGGGGGCTACGAGCAGTACTTC. The chain uses TRBV9 and TRBJ2-7, with 11 positions matching TRBD1. Germline V gene sequence: CDR1 SGDLS, CDR2 YYNGEE. The CDR3 covers 14 residues. The V and J ends lost 4 bases and 3 bases, in that order; junction bases with no gene match: 3.

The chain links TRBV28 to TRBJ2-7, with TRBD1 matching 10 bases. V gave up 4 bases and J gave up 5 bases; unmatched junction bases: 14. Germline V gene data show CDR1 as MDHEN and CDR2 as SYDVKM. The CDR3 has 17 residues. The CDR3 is CASSSRLQDRGWHEQYF. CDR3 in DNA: TGTGCCAGCAGTTCCCGCCTACAGGACAGGGGGTGGCACGAGCAGTACTTC.

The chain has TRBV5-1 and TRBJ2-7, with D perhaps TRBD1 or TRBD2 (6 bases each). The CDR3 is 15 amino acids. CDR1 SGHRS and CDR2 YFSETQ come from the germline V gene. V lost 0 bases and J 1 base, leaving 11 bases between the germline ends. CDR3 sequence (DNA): TGCGCCAGCAGCTTGGAAGGGGGGCTTTCCTACGAGCAGTACTTC. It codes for CASSLEGGLSYEQYF. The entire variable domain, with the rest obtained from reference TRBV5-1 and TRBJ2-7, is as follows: KAGVTQTPRYLIKTRGQQVTLSCSPISGHRSVSWYQQTPGQGLQFLFEYFSETQRNKGNFPGRFSGRQFSNSRSEMNVSTLELGDSALYLCASSLEGGLSYEQYFGPGTRLTVT.

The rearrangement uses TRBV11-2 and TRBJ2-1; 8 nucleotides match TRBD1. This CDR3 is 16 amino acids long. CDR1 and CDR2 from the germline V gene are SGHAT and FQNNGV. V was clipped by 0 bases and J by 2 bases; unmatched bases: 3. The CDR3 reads CASSLDPRGPYNEQFF. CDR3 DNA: TGTGCCAGCAGCTTAGATCCCAGGGGGCCCTACAATGAGCAGTTCTTC.

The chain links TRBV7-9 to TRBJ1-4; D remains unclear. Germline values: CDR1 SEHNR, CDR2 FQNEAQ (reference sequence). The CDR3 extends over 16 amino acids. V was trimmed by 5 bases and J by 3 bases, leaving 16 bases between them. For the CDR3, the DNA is TGTGCCAGCAGCCTAAGGACCGCTGCAGCTAATGAAAAACTGTTTTTT. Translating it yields CASSLRTAAANEKLFF.

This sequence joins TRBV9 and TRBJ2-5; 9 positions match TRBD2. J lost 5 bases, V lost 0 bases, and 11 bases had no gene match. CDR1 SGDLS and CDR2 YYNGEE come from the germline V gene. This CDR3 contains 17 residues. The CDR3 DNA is TGTGCCAGCAGCGTAGAGATGGGGCTAGCGGGACGGGAGACCCAGTACTTC. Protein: CASSVEMGLAGRETQYF.

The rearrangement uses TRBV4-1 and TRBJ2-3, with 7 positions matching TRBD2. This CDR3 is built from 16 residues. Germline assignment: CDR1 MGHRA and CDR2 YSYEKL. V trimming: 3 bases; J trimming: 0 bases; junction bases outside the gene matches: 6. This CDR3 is CASSHSSGSSTDTQYF. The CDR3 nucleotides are TGCGCCAGCAGCCATTCTAGCGGATCTAGCACAGATACGCAGTATTTT.

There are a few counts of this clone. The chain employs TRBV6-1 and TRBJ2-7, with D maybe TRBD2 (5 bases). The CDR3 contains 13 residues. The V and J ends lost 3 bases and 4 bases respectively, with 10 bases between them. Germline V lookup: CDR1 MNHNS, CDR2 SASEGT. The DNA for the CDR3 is TGTGCCAGCAGTGACCTAGCTGGGTACGAGCAGTACTTC. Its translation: CASSDLAGYEQYF.

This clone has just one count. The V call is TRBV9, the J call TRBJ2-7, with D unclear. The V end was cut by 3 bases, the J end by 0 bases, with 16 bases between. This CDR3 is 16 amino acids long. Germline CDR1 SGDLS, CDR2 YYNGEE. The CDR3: CASSGNPASSSYEQYF. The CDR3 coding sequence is TGTGCCAGCAGCGGAAACCCAGCGAGTAGCTCCTACGAGCAGTACTTC.

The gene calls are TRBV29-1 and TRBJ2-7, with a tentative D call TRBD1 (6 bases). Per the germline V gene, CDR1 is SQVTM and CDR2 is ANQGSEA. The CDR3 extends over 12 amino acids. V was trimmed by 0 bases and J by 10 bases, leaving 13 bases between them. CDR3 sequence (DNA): TGCAGCGTTGAAGATAACCGGGGACAACAGTACTTC. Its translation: CSVEDNRGQQYF.

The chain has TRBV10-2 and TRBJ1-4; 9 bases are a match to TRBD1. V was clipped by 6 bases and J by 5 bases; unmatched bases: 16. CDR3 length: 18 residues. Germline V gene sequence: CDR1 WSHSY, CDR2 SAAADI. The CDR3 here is CASSISLRTGAENEKLFF. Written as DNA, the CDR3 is TGCGCCAGCAGCATTTCCCTTCGGACAGGGGCAGAAAATGAAAAACTGTTTTTT.

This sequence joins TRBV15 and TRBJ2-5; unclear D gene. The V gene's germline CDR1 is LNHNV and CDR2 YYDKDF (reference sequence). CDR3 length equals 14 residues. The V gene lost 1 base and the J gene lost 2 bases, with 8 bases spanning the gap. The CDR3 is CATSRARSQETQYF. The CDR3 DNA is TGTGCCACCAGCAGAGCTAGGAGTCAAGAGACCCAGTACTTC.

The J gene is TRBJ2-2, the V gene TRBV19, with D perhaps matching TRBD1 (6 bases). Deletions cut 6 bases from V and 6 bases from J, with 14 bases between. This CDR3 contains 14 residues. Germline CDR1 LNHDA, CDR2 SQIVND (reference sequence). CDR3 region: CASRHRVRSGELFF. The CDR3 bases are TGTGCCAGTAGACACAGGGTGAGGTCCGGGGAGCTGTTTTTT.

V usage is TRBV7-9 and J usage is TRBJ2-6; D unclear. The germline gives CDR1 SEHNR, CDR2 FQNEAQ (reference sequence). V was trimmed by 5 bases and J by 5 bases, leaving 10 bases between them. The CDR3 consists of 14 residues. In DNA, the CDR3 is TGTGCCAGCAGCCTACCAAGTCGGGCCAACGTCCTGACTTTC. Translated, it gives CASSLPSRANVLTF.

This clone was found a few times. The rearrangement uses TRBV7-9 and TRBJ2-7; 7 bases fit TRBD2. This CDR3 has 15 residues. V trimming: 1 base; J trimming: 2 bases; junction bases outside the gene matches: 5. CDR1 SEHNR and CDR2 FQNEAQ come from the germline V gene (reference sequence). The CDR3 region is CASSLVVGLTYEQYF. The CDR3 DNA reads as TGTGCCAGCAGCTTAGTTGTGGGACTAACCTACGAGCAGTACTTC.

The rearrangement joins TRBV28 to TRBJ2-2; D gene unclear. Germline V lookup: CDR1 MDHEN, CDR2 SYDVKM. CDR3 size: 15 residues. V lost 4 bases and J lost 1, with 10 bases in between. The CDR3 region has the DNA TGTGCCAGCAGTTCTGACTCTAGGAACACCGGGGAGCTGTTTTTT. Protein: CASSSDSRNTGELFF.

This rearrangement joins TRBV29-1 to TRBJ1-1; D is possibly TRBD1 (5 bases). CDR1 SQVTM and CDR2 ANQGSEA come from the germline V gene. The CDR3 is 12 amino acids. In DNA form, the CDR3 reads TGCATCTGTACTGACAGGAACACTGAAGCTTTCTTT. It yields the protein CICTDRNTEAFF.